This T cell receptor beta chain was obtained from a study of cytomegalovirus exposure and HLA in healthy donors. Study-wide points: A link between a missense DCLRE1C variant and TCR beta V- and J-gene trimming emerged from a later analysis. The productive fraction for most TCR beta V segments was about 87% or about 30% in an earlier analysis.

The CDR3 runs 14 residues. V shed 6 bases and J 1 base; nucleotides not matched to a gene: 3. Germline V lookup: CDR1 MNHEY, CDR2 SMNVEV (reference sequence). Points on this clone: The antigen is undetermined.

Healthy individuals who donated bone marrow served as the donors. Use of 60 Vbeta and 13 Jbeta primers characterized the PCR. Profiled with immunoSEQ multiplex PCR; TCRdb holds only in-frame clones, not every one. Of fewer than 60,000 clones listed, around three fifths are singletons. This clonotype originated in a human donor in good health. This sequence joins TRBV27 and TRBJ2-7; 10 bases map to TRBD2. The sample comprised PBMCs. The DNA of the CDR3 is TGTGCCAGCAGCCGACTAGCGGGTTCCTACGAGCAGTACTTC. It codes for CASSRLAGSYEQYF.